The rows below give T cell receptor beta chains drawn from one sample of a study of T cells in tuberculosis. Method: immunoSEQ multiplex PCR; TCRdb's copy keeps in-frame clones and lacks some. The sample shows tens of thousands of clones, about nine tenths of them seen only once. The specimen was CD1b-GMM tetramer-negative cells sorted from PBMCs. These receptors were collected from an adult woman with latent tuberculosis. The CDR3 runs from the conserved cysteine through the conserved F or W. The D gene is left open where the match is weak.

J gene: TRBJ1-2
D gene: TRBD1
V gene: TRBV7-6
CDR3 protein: CASSLGAGGDYTF
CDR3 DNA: TGTGCCAGCAGCTTGGGGGCAGGGGGAGACTACACCTTC

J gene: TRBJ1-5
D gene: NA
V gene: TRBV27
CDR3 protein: CASSFISGGQPQHF
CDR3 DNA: TGTGCCAGCAGTTTTATCTCGGGGGGCCAGCCCCAGCATTTT

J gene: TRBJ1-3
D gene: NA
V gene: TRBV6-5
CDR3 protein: CASSLQAFSGNTIYF
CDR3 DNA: TGTGCCAGCAGTCTACAGGCTTTCTCTGGAAACACCATATATTTT

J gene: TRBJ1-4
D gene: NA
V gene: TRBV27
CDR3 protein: CASSQGGVSEKLFF
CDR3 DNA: TGTGCCAGCAGTCAAGGAGGGGTTTCCGAAAAACTGTTTTTT

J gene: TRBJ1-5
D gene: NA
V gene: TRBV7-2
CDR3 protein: CASSLAGTPWRGNNQPQHF
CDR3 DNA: TGTGCCAGCAGCTTAGCCGGAACCCCCTGGAGGGGTAACAATCAGCCCCAGCATTTT

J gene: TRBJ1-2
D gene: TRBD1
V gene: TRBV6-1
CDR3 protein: CASRPGDRAGYTF
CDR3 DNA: TGTGCCAGCAGACCCGGGGACAGGGCGGGCTACACCTTC

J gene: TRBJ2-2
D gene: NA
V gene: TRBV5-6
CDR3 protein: CASSSYRVTGELFF
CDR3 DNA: TGTGCCAGCAGCTCCTACAGGGTCACCGGGGAGCTGTTTTTT

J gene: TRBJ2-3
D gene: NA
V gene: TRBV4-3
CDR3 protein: CASSYVGADTQYF
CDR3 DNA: TGCGCCAGCAGCTATGTGGGAGCAGATACGCAGTATTTT

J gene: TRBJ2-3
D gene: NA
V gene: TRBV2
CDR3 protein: CATSKEVTDTQYF
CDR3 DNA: TGTGCCACTTCGAAGGAGGTAACAGATACGCAGTATTTT

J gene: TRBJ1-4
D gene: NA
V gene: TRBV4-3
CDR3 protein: CASSQDGAGAAEKLFF
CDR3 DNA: TGCGCCAGCAGCCAAGACGGGGCAGGGGCAGCAGAAAAACTGTTTTTT

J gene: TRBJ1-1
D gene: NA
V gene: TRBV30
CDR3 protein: CAWTRTENTEAFF
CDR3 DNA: TGTGCCTGGACGAGGACAGAGAACACTGAAGCTTTCTTT

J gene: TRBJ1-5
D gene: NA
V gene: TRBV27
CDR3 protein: CASSPDKSPYQPQHF
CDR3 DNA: TGTGCCAGCAGTCCCGACAAGTCCCCTTATCAGCCCCAGCATTTT

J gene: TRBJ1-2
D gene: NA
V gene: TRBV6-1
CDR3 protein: CAGSEGLGLGYTF
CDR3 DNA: TGTGCCGGCAGTGAAGGGCTGGGCCTTGGCTACACCTTC

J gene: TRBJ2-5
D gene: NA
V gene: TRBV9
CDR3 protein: CASGEETQYF
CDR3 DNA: TGTGCCAGCGGGGAGGAGACCCAGTACTTC

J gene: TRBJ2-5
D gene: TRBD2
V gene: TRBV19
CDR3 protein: CASSMTSGVGETQYF
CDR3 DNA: TGTGCCAGTAGTATGACTAGCGGGGTAGGAGAGACCCAGTACTTC

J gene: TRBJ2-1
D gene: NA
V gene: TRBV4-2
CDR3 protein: CASSQSRGHNEQFF
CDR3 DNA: TGTGCCAGCAGCCAATCACGGGGTCACAATGAGCAGTTCTTC

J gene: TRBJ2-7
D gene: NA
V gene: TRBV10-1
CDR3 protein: CASSEAVKAGEQYF
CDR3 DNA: TGCGCCAGCAGTGAGGCCGTGAAGGCCGGGGAGCAGTACTTC

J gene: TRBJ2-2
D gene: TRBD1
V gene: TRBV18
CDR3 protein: CASSTDRADTGELFF
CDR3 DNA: TGTGCCAGCTCAACGGACAGGGCGGACACCGGGGAGCTGTTTTTT

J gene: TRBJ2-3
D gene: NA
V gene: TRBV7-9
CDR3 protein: CASSLGQSTDTQYF
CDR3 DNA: TGTGCCAGCAGCTTAGGGCAGTCGACAGATACGCAGTATTTT

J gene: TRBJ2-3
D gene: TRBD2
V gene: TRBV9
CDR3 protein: CASSDLLAGTTDTQYF
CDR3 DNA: TGTGCCAGCAGCGACCTACTAGCGGGGACGACAGATACGCAGTATTTT

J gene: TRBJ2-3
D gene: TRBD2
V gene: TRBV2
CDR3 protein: CASRDGLAPHTDTQYF
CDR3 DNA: TGTGCCAGCAGGGATGGACTAGCGCCCCACACAGATACGCAGTATTTT

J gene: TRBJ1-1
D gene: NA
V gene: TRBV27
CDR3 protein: CASSLVQIGSTEAFF
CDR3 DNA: TGTGCCAGCAGTTTAGTGCAGATTGGGAGCACTGAAGCTTTCTTT

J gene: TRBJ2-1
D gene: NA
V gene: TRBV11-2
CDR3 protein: CASEGGWGQNEQFF
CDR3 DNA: TGTGCCAGCGAAGGGGGTTGGGGCCAAAATGAGCAGTTCTTC

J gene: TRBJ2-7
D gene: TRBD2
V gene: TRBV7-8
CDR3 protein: CASSGSGGLYEQYF
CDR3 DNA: TGTGCCAGCAGCGGTAGCGGGGGGCTGTACGAGCAGTACTTC